These 16 T cell receptor beta chains were all obtained from the same sample, sequenced in a study of blood T cell repertoires in COVID-19. Sequencing used immunoSEQ multiplex PCR; TCRdb keeps in-frame clones, though not all of them. Found here are tens of thousands of clones, roughly 84% of them singletons; the top ten hold over 5%. The sequenced sample was peripheral blood. Source of these receptors: a woman aged 55-70 years with acute or convalescent COVID-19.

This rearrangement joins TRBV2 to TRBJ2-7, with a tentative D call TRBD1 (6 bases). CDR1 and CDR2 (germline): SNHLY, FYNNEI. V lost 5 bases and J 0 bases, leaving 11 bases between the germline ends. The CDR3 sequence is 14 residues long. The CDR3, as DNA: TGTGCCAGCAGTATCCGACAGGCCTCCTACGAGCAGTACTTC. This translates into CASSIRQASYEQYF.

The chain recombines TRBV19 with TRBJ1-5, with 7 bases aligning to TRBD1. The CDR3 runs to 14 residues. Trimming at V came to 3 bases and at J to 4 bases, leaving 3 bases not matched to a gene. Looked up from germline, CDR1 is LNHDA and CDR2 is SQIVND (reference sequence). Here the CDR3 reads CASSIRTGNQPQHF. Here the CDR3 DNA reads TGTGCCAGTAGTATTAGGACAGGAAATCAGCCCCAGCATTTT. The full variable domain, in which reference TRBV19 and TRBJ1-5 provide the parts outside the CDR3, is DGGITQSPKYLFRKEGQNVTLSCEQNLNHDAMYWYRQDPGQGLRLIYYSQIVNDFQKGDIAEGYSVSREKKESFPLTVTSAQKNPTAFYLCASSIRTGNQPQHFGDGTRLSIL.

V and J are TRBV3-1 (or the pseudogene TRBV3-2) and TRBJ1-1, with unresolved D. The CDR3 has 13 amino acids. Trimming cost V 4 bases and J 9 bases, with 15 bases left between them. The germline gives CDR1 LGHDT, CDR2 YNNKEL (reference sequence). The CDR3 DNA reads TGTGCCAGCAGCCCTTCCCGGGAAGGGAAAGCTTTCTTT. This encodes CASSPSREGKAFF.

The chain carries TRBV3-1 (or the pseudogene TRBV3-2) and TRBJ1-4, with D tentatively TRBD1 (5 bases). Germline V gene sequence: CDR1 LGHDT, CDR2 YNNKEL (reference sequence). CDR3 length: 15 residues. V lost 3 bases and J lost 5, with 13 bases in between. CDR3 bases: TGTGCCAGCAGCCAGAATGCGGGGCACAATGAAAAACTGTTTTTT. Its protein product is CASSQNAGHNEKLFF.

This chain joins TRBV18 and TRBJ2-7; the match to TRBD1 covers 7 bases. V was clipped by 4 bases and J by 0 bases; unmatched bases: 0. Per germline, CDR1 KGHSH and CDR2 LQKENI. The length of the CDR3 is 13 residues. CDR3 DNA sequence: TGTGCCAGCTCACGGGACAGCTCCTACGAGCAGTACTTC. It yields the protein CASSRDSSYEQYF. Full variable domain (remainder filled in from reference TRBV18 and TRBJ2-7): NAGVMQNPRHLVRRRGQEARLRCSPMKGHSHVYWYRQLPEEGLKFMVYLQKENIIDESGMPKERFSAEFPKEGPSILRIQQVVRGDSAAYFCASSRDSSYEQYFGPGTRLTVT.

The V call is TRBV24-1, the J call TRBJ1-2; no clear D gene. Germline V CDR1 and CDR2: KGHDR, SFDVKD. CDR3 length: 14 amino acids. The germline V and J ends were trimmed by 3 bases and 2 bases, with 9 bases remaining between them. The DNA of the CDR3 is TGTGCCACCAGTGATCCCAACCTAAACTATGGCTACACCTTC. Amino acid sequence: CATSDPNLNYGYTF.

V and J are TRBV19 and TRBJ1-1, with TRBD1 matching 7 bases. The trim removed 10 bases at V and 2 bases at J, leaving 10 bases unmatched. Per germline, CDR1 LNHDA and CDR2 SQIVND (reference sequence). The length of the CDR3 is 14 residues. CDR3 protein: CATIGQAVNTEAFF. The CDR3 nucleotides are TGTGCCACCATCGGACAGGCGGTCAACACTGAAGCTTTCTTT.

V usage is TRBV30 and J usage is TRBJ2-4, with a weak D call TRBD1 (5 bases). Germline V gene sequence: CDR1 GTSNPN, CDR2 SVGIG (reference sequence). This CDR3 spans 13 amino acids. V shed 2 bases and J shed 8 bases, with 13 bases lying between them. The CDR3, as DNA: TGTGCCTGGAGTTATCCAGGGATGGACATTCAGTACTTC. Translating it yields CAWSYPGMDIQYF.

This clone was found a few times. The rearrangement links TRBV18 to TRBJ1-3; D perhaps matches TRBD1 (6 bases). V gave up 3 bases and J gave up 4 bases, with 13 bases separating them. Germline values: CDR1 KGHSH, CDR2 LQKENI. The CDR3 spans 15 residues. The CDR3 loop is CASSPNQGKGNTIYF. As DNA, the CDR3 is TGTGCCAGCTCACCTAACCAGGGGAAAGGAAACACCATATATTTT.

The chain is built from TRBV5-1 and TRBJ2-7; D possibly corresponds to TRBD1 (5 bases). Trimming removed 0 bases at V and 3 bases at J, with 10 bases between. The CDR3 extends over 14 amino acids. The germline V gene encodes CDR1 SGHRS and CDR2 YFSETQ. DNA of the CDR3: TGCGCCAGCAGCTTGGATATTAGGGGCTACGAGCAGTACTTC. It specifies CASSLDIRGYEQYF.

The chain links TRBV19 to TRBJ2-6, with 12 bases that match TRBD1. J was trimmed by 2 bases and V by 8 bases; bases with no gene match: 4. Germline assignment: CDR1 LNHDA and CDR2 SQIVND (reference sequence). The CDR3 runs to 16 residues. The CDR3 region is CASSGTGGAGANVLTF. As DNA, the CDR3 is TGTGCCAGTTCGGGGACAGGGGGCGCTGGGGCCAACGTCCTGACTTTC. Filled out from reference TRBV19 and TRBJ2-6, the complete variable domain reads DGGITQSPKYLFRKEGQNVTLSCEQNLNHDAMYWYRQDPGQGLRLIYYSQIVNDFQKGDIAEGYSVSREKKESFPLTVTSAQKNPTAFYLCASSGTGGAGANVLTFGAGSRLTVL.

This clone was found once. This sequence joins TRBV10-3 and TRBJ1-2; TRBD1 might be the D (5 bases). The germline gives CDR1 ENHRY, CDR2 SYGVKD. This CDR3 has 13 residues. The V and J ends lost 8 bases and 4 bases respectively, with 14 bases between them. This CDR3 is CAISRGTSYGYTF. The CDR3 DNA reads as TGTGCCATCTCAAGGGGCACGTCCTATGGCTACACCTTC.

The rearrangement links TRBV6-5 to TRBJ2-7, with 8 nucleotides matching TRBD1. The CDR3 runs to 14 residues. Germline V CDR1 and CDR2: MNHEY, SVGAGI. V lost 6 bases and J lost 7; bases outside the gene matches: 11. The CDR3: CASRLGTGQKEQYF. The CDR3 region has the DNA TGTGCCAGCAGGTTAGGGACAGGCCAGAAGGAGCAGTACTTC.

This clone has only one observation. The chain recombines TRBV5-1 with TRBJ2-7, with 8 bases that match TRBD2. This CDR3 has 15 residues. V lost 5 bases to trimming and J lost 6 bases; unmatched junction nucleotides: 13. CDR1 and CDR2 (germline): SGHRS, YFSETQ. The chain's CDR3 is CASRPPGLVSFEQYF. The CDR3 region has the DNA TGCGCCAGCAGGCCCCCGGGACTAGTTTCGTTCGAGCAGTACTTC.

J is TRBJ2-7 and V is TRBV10-2; TRBD1 aligns across 9 bases. The CDR3 is 15 residues long. Trimming took 8 bases from V and 4 from J; bases not matched to a gene: 12. Per the germline V gene, CDR1 is WSHSY and CDR2 is SAAADI. CDR3 nucleotide sequence: TGCGCCAGCCGCGCACCGGGACAGGGAAGGTACGAGCAGTACTTC. Protein: CASRAPGQGRYEQYF.

The rearrangement links TRBV19 to TRBJ1-1; possibly TRBD1 for D (5 bases). V dropped 6 bases and J dropped 1 base, with 12 bases sitting between them. CDR3 length: 14 amino acids. The germline CDR1 and CDR2 sequences are LNHDA and SQIVND (reference sequence). The CDR3 spells CASRPLRENTEAFF. CDR3 DNA sequence: TGTGCCAGTAGACCTCTCAGGGAGAACACTGAAGCTTTCTTT.